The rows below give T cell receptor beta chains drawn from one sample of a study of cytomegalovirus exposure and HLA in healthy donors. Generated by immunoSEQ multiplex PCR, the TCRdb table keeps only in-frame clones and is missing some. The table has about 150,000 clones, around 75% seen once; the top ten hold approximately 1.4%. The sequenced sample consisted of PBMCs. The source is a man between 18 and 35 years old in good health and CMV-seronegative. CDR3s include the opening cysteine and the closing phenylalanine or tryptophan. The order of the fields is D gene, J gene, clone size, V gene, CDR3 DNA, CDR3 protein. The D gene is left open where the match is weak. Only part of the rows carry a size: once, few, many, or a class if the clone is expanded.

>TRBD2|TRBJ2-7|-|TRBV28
TGTGCCAGCAGTCCGGGACTATTAAACGAGCAGTACTTC
CASSPGLLNEQYF
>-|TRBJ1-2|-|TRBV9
TGTGCCAGCAGCGTAGGGGGAGGGACCTATGGCTACACCTTC
CASSVGGGTYGYTF
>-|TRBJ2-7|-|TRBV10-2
TGCGCCAGCAGTGAATTTATTATCGGGTACATGAGGTACGAGCAGTACTTC
CASSEFIIGYMRYEQYF
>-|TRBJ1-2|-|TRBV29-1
TGCAGCGTTGAACGGGGCTATGGCTACACCTTC
CSVERGYGYTF
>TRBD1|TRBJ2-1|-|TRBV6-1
TGTGCCAGCGGCCGGGACAGGGGTTTTGATGAGCAGTTCTTC
CASGRDRGFDEQFF
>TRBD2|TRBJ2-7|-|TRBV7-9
TGTGCCAGCAGCGCGCCCGGGACTAGTAGATACGAGCAGTACTTC
CASSAPGTSRYEQYF
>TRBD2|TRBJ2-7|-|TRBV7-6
TGTGCCAGCAGCCTAGCGGCTAGCTCCTACGAGCAGTACTTC
CASSLAASSYEQYF
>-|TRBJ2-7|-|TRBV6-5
TGTGCCAGCAGCCCCCCGGCGGGAAGAGGGGAGCAGTACTTC
CASSPPAGRGEQYF
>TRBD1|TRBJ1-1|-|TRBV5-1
TGCGCCAGCAGCCCGGACAGGGAGGTCACTGAAGCTTTCTTT
CASSPDREVTEAFF
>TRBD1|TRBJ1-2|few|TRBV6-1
TGTGCCAGCAGCCTCCAAGGGGGCGGCTCTGGCTACACCTTC
CASSLQGGGSGYTF
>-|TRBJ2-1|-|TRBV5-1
TGCGCCAGCAGCTTGTTCTCCAGCGCGGATGAGCAGTTCTTC
CASSLFSSADEQFF
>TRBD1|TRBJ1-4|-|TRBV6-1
TGTGCCAGCAGTGAAGGGACAGGGGCTCTTAATGAAAAACTGTTTTTT
CASSEGTGALNEKLFF
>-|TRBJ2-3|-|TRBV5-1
TGCGCCAGCAGCTTGACCGAGACAGCCACGCAGTATTTT
CASSLTETATQYF
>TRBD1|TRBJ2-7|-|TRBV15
TGTGCCACCAGCAGAGATTGGGTCCAGGGGGCCCACGAGCAGTACTTC
CATSRDWVQGAHEQYF
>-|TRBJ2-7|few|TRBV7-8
TGTGCCAGCAAGCAGGGGCAGGCCTACGAGCAGTACTTC
CASKQGQAYEQYF
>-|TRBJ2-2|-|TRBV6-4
TGTGCCAGCAGTGACGGATCGGCGGACACCGGGGAGCTGTTTTTT
CASSDGSADTGELFF
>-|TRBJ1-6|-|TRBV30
TGTGCCTGGAGTGGAGGGTATAATTCACCCCTCCACTTT
CAWSGGYNSPLHF
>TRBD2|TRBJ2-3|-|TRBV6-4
TGTGCCAGCAGTGAGGCTAGCGGTAGCACAGATACGCAGTATTTT
CASSEASGSTDTQYF
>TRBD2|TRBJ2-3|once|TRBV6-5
TGTGCCAGCAGTACCAGCGGGAGGACGGGGGATACGCAGTATTTT
CASSTSGRTGDTQYF
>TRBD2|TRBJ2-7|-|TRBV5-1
TGCGCCAGCACCCGGGGGGGGACTAGCGGCTACGAGCAGTACTTC
CASTRGGTSGYEQYF
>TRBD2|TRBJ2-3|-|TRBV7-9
TGTGCCAGCCACCGAGGGACGGGAGGAAGCACAGATACGCAGTATTTT
CASHRGTGGSTDTQYF
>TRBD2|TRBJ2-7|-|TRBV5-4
TGTGCCAGCAGCCCCAAGGGTGGGAGGGCCGAATACGAGCAGTACTTC
CASSPKGGRAEYEQYF
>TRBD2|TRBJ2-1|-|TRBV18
TGTGCCCCCTCCCAGCGGGAAGGTGGGGAGCAGTTCTTC
CAPSQREGGEQFF
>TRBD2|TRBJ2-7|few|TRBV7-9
TGTGCCAGCAGCTTAAGTGGGCCAGCGGGAGTTCGAGAGCAGTACTTC
CASSLSGPAGVREQYF
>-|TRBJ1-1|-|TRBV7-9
TGTGCCAGCAGCTTAGAAGGCGGTCCGTCGGAAGCTTTCTTT
CASSLEGGPSEAFF
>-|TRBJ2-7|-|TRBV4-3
TGCGCCAGCAGCCAAGATCTTGGGCAGGGTCAGTTCTCCTACGAGCAGTACTTC
CASSQDLGQGQFSYEQYF
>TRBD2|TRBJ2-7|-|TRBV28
TGTGCCAGCAGAACGGCTGGACTAGCGGACTCCTACGAGCAGTACTTC
CASRTAGLADSYEQYF
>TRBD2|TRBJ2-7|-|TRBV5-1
TGCGCCAGCAGCTTGGCCCGGGAGGCGTCCTACGAGCAGTACTTC
CASSLAREASYEQYF